This TCR beta chain was identified during a study of identifying expanded T cells in peripheral blood. Study conclusions and caveats: Two-week clone count variance significantly increased as total template count grew. About 1.2 clones differed between technical replicates, versus 16.4 and 19 over time.

TCRdb's table, derived via immunoSEQ multiplex PCR, lists solely in-frame clones and lacks some. Among approximately 57,000 clones listed, roughly nine tenths were seen once. This clone was seen once. Antigen specificity is unknown. During the collection period, no donor immune events like infections were recorded. The sample was blood. This clonotype was sampled from a person between 18 and 69 years old in good health.

CDR3 protein: CASSIPGSYEQYF. The CDR3 bases are TGTGCCAGTAGTATACCAGGTTCCTACGAGCAGTACTTC. This rearrangement joins TRBV19 to TRBJ2-7; no reliable D call. Germline lookup yields CDR1 LNHDA and CDR2 SQIVND (reference sequence). V was cut by 2 bases and J by 1 base, with 6 bases left in between. This CDR3 has 13 amino acids.